Below, 11 T cell receptor beta chains from the same sample are listed, as sequenced in a study of T cell responses to AZD1222 COVID-19 vaccine (dated by TCRdb to about 2021). The receptor library was made with the immunoSEQ multiplex PCR assay. TCRdb holds this immuneACCESS table with in-frame rearrangements only. Some clones are missing; in checked studies, unresolved V genes explain under half, and the rest has no known cause. Counted in this sample were 180,000 or so clones; around 89% of them appeared once. Of the sample, 25% to 30% falls within the top ten clones. Explained via the paper, the time point label denotes: about 28 days (+/-7) after the second vaccine dose. This specimen was peripheral blood, taken 28 days after the second AZD1222 dose. These receptors originate from an adult who received the AZD1222 COVID-19 vaccine.

The rearrangement links TRBV19 to TRBJ1-4; D ambiguous. The CDR3 sequence is 13 residues long. The germline gives CDR1 LNHDA, CDR2 SQIVND (reference sequence). Trimming removed 10 bases at V and 5 bases at J, with 14 bases between. Here the CDR3 DNA reads TGTGCCACCGGCGCCAGGATCAATGAAAAACTGTTTTTT. It codes for CATGARINEKLFF.

CDR3 nucleotide sequence: TGTGCCAGTAGTATGAGGCAGCTCACAGATACGCAGTATTTT. Translation: CASSMRQLTDTQYF. The chain joins TRBV19 to TRBJ2-3; the D is unclear. V shed 3 bases and J shed 2 bases, with 9 bases lying between them. Germline values: CDR1 LNHDA, CDR2 SQIVND (reference sequence). The CDR3 spans 14 residues.

The V and J genes are TRBV18 and TRBJ1-1; D perhaps matches TRBD1 (5 bases). Germline-derived CDR1 and CDR2 are KGHSH and LQKENI. The ends were cut back, 1 base at V and 0 bases at J, with 9 bases in the middle. The CDR3 is made up of 15 amino acids. The CDR3 here is CASSPQGSMNTEAFF. The CDR3 nucleotides read TGTGCCAGCTCACCACAGGGGTCCATGAACACTGAAGCTTTCTTT.

The chain uses TRBV5-4 and TRBJ2-6; no clear D gene. This CDR3 contains 14 residues. Deletions cut 0 bases from V and 2 bases from J, with 3 bases between. Looked up from germline, CDR1 is SGHNT and CDR2 is YYREEE (reference sequence). This chain's CDR3 is CASSLGAGANVLTF. In DNA, the CDR3 is TGTGCCAGCAGCTTGGGGGCTGGGGCCAACGTCCTGACTTTC.

The chain recombines TRBV4-1 with TRBJ2-1, with a possible D match to TRBD2 (5 bases). The CDR3 runs 16 residues. The V end lost 1 base, the J end lost 0 bases, and 10 bases lay between the germline ends. The germline V gene has CDR1 MGHRA and CDR2 YSYEKL. CDR3 DNA: TGCGCCAGCAGCCAAGTCGGGAAGAGCTCCTACAATGAGCAGTTCTTC. Translating it yields CASSQVGKSSYNEQFF.

This clone was counted a single time. The gene calls are TRBV27 and TRBJ2-3; D is unresolved. The CDR3 is 13 residues long. Trimming cost V 3 bases and J 0 bases, with 4 bases left between them. Germline CDR1 is MNHEY and CDR2 is SMNVEV (reference sequence). For the CDR3, the DNA is TGTGCCAGCAGTTTCAGAAGCACAGATACGCAGTATTTT. This encodes CASSFRSTDTQYF.

The chain has TRBV7-2 and TRBJ1-3, with TRBD1 identical over 8 bases. The CDR3 consists of 14 residues. J lost 2 bases, V lost 4 bases, and 1 base had no gene match. The germline CDR1 and CDR2 sequences are SGHTA and FQGNSA. CDR3 nucleotides: TGTGCCAGCAGCTCGACAGGGGCTGGAAACACCATATATTTT. Protein product: CASSSTGAGNTIYF.

This rearrangement joins TRBV7-3 to TRBJ2-5; possible D gene TRBD1, 5 bases. V was trimmed by 2 bases and J by 2 bases, leaving 9 bases between them. CDR1 SGHTA and CDR2 FQGTGA come from the germline V gene. The CDR3 runs to 14 residues. CDR3 protein: CASSLQGQQETQYF. The CDR3 coding sequence is TGTGCCAGCAGCTTACAGGGCCAACAAGAGACCCAGTACTTC.

This chain connects TRBV5-6 to TRBJ2-3, with D perhaps TRBD1 (6 bases). The CDR3 extends over 14 amino acids. The germline V gene encodes CDR1 SGHDT and CDR2 YYEEEE. V was pared by 4 bases and J by 1 base, with 10 bases between. Here the CDR3 DNA reads TGTGCCAGCAGCCTTGGACAGCGCACAGATACGCAGTATTTT. This codes for CASSLGQRTDTQYF.

V and J are TRBV4-3 and TRBJ2-3; a possible D gene is TRBD1 (6 bases). Trimming stripped 3 bases from V and 6 bases from J, with 10 bases between. CDR1 is LGHNA, CDR2 YSLEER, per germline. The CDR3 loop spans 13 amino acids. CDR3 amino acids: CASSHTRGDTQYF. The CDR3 nucleotides are TGCGCCAGCAGCCACACGAGGGGGGATACGCAGTATTTT.

The chain couples TRBV27 to TRBJ2-1; D uncertain. The CDR3 totals 15 residues. Germline loops: CDR1 MNHEY, CDR2 SMNVEV (reference sequence). The ends were cut back, 2 bases at V and 5 bases at J, with 13 bases in the middle. CDR3 DNA: TGTGCCAGCAGTTTAGGTTCTATCCCTAACAATGAGCAGTTCTTC. Translating it yields CASSLGSIPNNEQFF.